This T cell receptor (beta chain) appears in the sequencing data of a study of GPR56 and killer-like receptors on CD4 memory cells (dated by TCRdb to the late 2010s). Study-wide context: It was proposed in the study that human CD4+ memory T-cell differentiation and cytokine production potential are marked by progressive acquisition of KLRB1, KLRG1, GPR56 and then KLRF1. The study described its healthy blood donors as age-matched to the liver disease patients, who had a median age of approximately 67 years. Study-wide conclusions, independent of this receptor: Clonal frequency started low in the marker-negative population and rose progressively along the proposed pathway, while TCRbeta diversity decreased accordingly. Diversity and similarity analyses were restricted to the 100 most expanded clones per population rather than full repertoires. Overlap of TCR repertoires was observed especially between the late populations 4 and 5, and partly population 3. Clones dominating late populations 4 and 5 were also found in early populations 1 and 2, and this finding was taken by the authors as evidence for linear differentiation.

The CDR3 runs 14 residues from the cysteine to the phenylalanine. Nucleotide data are not available. CDR1 and CDR2, looked up from the germline V gene, are SNHLY and FYNNEI. The listed sequencing device is Illumina HiSeq 2500. Sequencing libraries were built by amplifying the recombined TCRbeta locus with a previously published PCR protocol. On the study's bioinformatics: Any read whose average quality score fell below 30 was discarded, and IMSEQ was used to process the reads that remained. Clonotypes were defined by Vbeta gene, Jbeta gene and CDR3 amino acid sequence. The Morisita-Horn index, computed on the top 100 expanded clones, was used to quantify repertoire overlap between populations. Renyi diversity profiles calculated on the top 100 expanded clones were used to assess clonal diversity. TCRdb reprocessed the raw reads; every CDR3 protein sequence is a single record, and DNA is not supplied. The V and J calls were not made by the authors but by TCRdb's processing. This sample's table lists 1,000 to 1,300 distinct CDR3 sequences. The leading ten clones occupy around a quarter of the sample.

Turning to this clonotype: Which antigen it targets is not known.

Prior to TCRbeta sequencing, five KLR/GPR56-defined CD4+ populations were enriched by fluorescence-activated cell sorting. To test a linear memory differentiation pathway, the researchers sequenced TCRbeta repertoires from five CD4+ T-cell subsets that were defined by expression of KLRB1, KLRG1, GPR56 and KLRF1. TCR-sequenced cells came from peripheral blood of healthy control individuals, reported as five donors in the TCRbeta analysis figure. Heparinized peripheral blood was collected, and every sample was processed within one hour of retrieval. To isolate peripheral blood mononuclear cells, blood was diluted 1:2 in PBS and put through Biocoll density gradient centrifugation at room temperature. CD4+ T cells were enriched from freshly isolated PBMCs by magnetic sorting with anti-CD4 MicroBeads before flow sorting. A BD FACSAria II was used to sort CD4+ T cells, enriched from the PBMCs of healthy donors, according to marker expression. For surface staining, the researchers used Miltenyi Biotec antibodies: anti-KLRB1 clone 191B8, anti-KLRF1 clone 4A4.D10 and anti-KLRG1 clone REA261.

The chain was built from TRBV2 and TRBJ2-7; TCRdb's D call of TRBD1 is untestable without DNA. The sequencing sample was made of memory CD4+ T cells from blood. This receptor was taken from a human donor in good health. The encoded CDR3 is CANKPGQPPYEQYF.